The 12 T cell receptor beta chains below come from one sample, sequenced in a study of cytotoxic CD8 clonotypes in ibrutinib-treated CLL. Assay used: immunoSEQ multiplex PCR; TCRdb lists only in-frame clones, some missing. The sample has about 130,000 clones, around 85% seen once; the top ten hold over 2%. Sequencing was performed on PBMCs, taken after 24 months of ibrutinib treatment. These receptors came from a human donor with chronic lymphocytic leukemia.

The rearrangement uses TRBV2 and TRBJ2-1, with TRBD2 matching 14 bases. Trimming cost V 5 bases and J 8 bases; bases outside gene matches: 8. Germline CDR1 and CDR2: SNHLY and FYNNEI. This CDR3 is 16 amino acids long. The CDR3 region is CASSNRLAGGPDEQFF. The CDR3 nucleotides are TGTGCCAGCAGTAACCGACTAGCGGGGGGGCCGGATGAGCAGTTCTTC.

This chain's CDR3 is CASSISEGRSYEQYF. The CDR3 region has the DNA TGTGCCAGTAGTATATCTGAGGGGCGCTCCTACGAGCAGTACTTC. This chain connects TRBV19 to TRBJ2-7; D possibly matches TRBD1 or TRBD2 (5 bases each). Germline V gene data show CDR1 as LNHDA and CDR2 as SQIVND (reference sequence). The V end lost 2 bases, the J end lost 0 bases, and 11 bases lay between the germline ends. The CDR3 contains 15 residues.

The count of this clone is one. The rearrangement links TRBV27 to TRBJ2-5, with D maybe TRBD2 (5 bases). Germline V CDR1 and CDR2: MNHEY, SMNVEV (reference sequence). Trimming removed 8 bases at V and 0 bases at J, with 10 bases between. The CDR3 runs 13 residues. DNA for the CDR3: TGTGCCAGCTCGGACTGGAACCAAGAGACCCAGTACTTC. It is translated as CASSDWNQETQYF.

V gene TRBV4-3 combines with J gene TRBJ1-6; D not resolved. The CDR3 contains 16 residues. Trimming cost V 4 bases and J 6 bases, with 16 bases left between them. The V gene's germline CDR1 is LGHNA and CDR2 YSLEER. CDR3 sequence reads: CASSLQREVGNSPLHF. CDR3 in DNA: TGCGCCAGCAGCCTCCAACGGGAAGTCGGTAATTCACCCCTCCACTTT.

The rearrangement links TRBV19 to TRBJ1-1; a possible D gene is TRBD1 (5 bases). CDR1 is LNHDA, CDR2 SQIVND, per germline (reference sequence). V was trimmed by 5 bases and J by 1 base, leaving 8 bases between them. The CDR3 sequence is 13 residues long. The CDR3 loop is CASSLRENTEAFF. Here the CDR3 DNA reads TGTGCCAGTAGTCTCAGGGAGAACACTGAAGCTTTCTTT.

CDR3 sequence (DNA): TGTGCCAGCATCGCCCACGGGAGGGGCCAGGCTAACTATGGCTACACCTTC. Its protein product is CASIAHGRGQANYGYTF. The V and J genes are TRBV28 and TRBJ1-2, with TRBD1 as a possible D gene (5 bases). V dropped 7 bases and J dropped 0 bases, with 21 bases sitting between them. CDR1 MDHEN and CDR2 SYDVKM come from the germline V gene. The CDR3 spans 17 residues.

The chain combines TRBV6-5 with TRBJ2-7; 7 bases are a match to TRBD2. With V trimmed by 4 bases and J by 10 bases, 7 bases remained unmatched. Germline values: CDR1 MNHEY, CDR2 SVGAGI. CDR3 length equals 12 residues. CDR3 residues: CASSSGGRLQYF. CDR3 DNA sequence: TGTGCCAGCAGTTCGGGGGGTCGCCTCCAGTACTTC.

This sequence joins TRBV18 and TRBJ2-3, with D perhaps TRBD2 (5 bases). Deletions cut 0 bases from V and 2 bases from J, with 6 bases between. The CDR3 length is 14 residues. Germline V CDR1 and CDR2: KGHSH, LQKENI. The CDR3 DNA reads as TGTGCCAGCTCACCACCAGCGGCCACAGATACGCAGTATTTT. Encoded protein: CASSPPAATDTQYF.

The CDR3 loop reads CASSLKTTFYEQYF. Here the CDR3 DNA reads TGTGCCAGCAGCTTGAAAACAACCTTTTACGAGCAGTACTTC. The chain uses TRBV5-4 and TRBJ2-7; no clear D. V lost 1 base, J lost 4 bases, and 12 bases lay in between. CDR3 length: 14 amino acids. From germline, CDR1 is SGHNT and CDR2 YYREEE (reference sequence).

This clone was counted a single time. This rearrangement joins TRBV5-1 to TRBJ2-3, with 8 bases identical to TRBD2. V lost 1 base to trimming and J lost 1 base; unmatched junction nucleotides: 5. The CDR3 contains 16 residues. The V gene's germline CDR1 is SGHRS and CDR2 YFSETQ. The CDR3 loop reads CASSLSSGGGTDTQYF. The CDR3 DNA reads as TGCGCCAGCAGCTTGAGCTCGGGAGGGGGCACAGATACGCAGTATTTT.

The CDR3 sequence: CASGPGTGPTNEQFF. As DNA, the CDR3 is TGTGCCAGCGGCCCAGGGACGGGCCCAACCAATGAGCAGTTCTTC. The V gene is TRBV4-2, the J gene TRBJ2-1; D possibly matches TRBD1 or TRBD2 (5 bases each). The ends were cut back, 8 bases at V and 6 bases at J, with 20 bases in the middle. This CDR3 contains 15 residues. Germline lookup yields CDR1 LGHNA and CDR2 YNFKEQ.

The chain carries TRBV5-1 and TRBJ2-7, with 8 bases aligning to TRBD1. Trimming cost V 3 bases and J 0 bases; bases outside gene matches: 2. CDR1 is SGHRS and CDR2 is YFSETQ in the germline V gene. This CDR3 comprises 14 residues. The CDR3 region has the DNA TGCGCCAGCAGCTGGACAGGGAACTCCTACGAGCAGTACTTC. It encodes CASSWTGNSYEQYF.